A selection of T cell receptor beta chains follows, all from one sample in a study of T cells in Graves' hyperthyroidism and ophthalmopathy. From the multiplex PCR reads, TCRdb called clonotypes with MiXCR, one entry per CDR3 protein. The profile shows 75,000 to 100,000 distinct CDR3 sequences, roughly 40% of them singletons. Sequenced: peripheral blood or thyroid tissue (not recorded which). All receptors derive from a woman in her 30s with Graves' hyperthyroidism. CDR3s include the opening cysteine and the closing phenylalanine or tryptophan.

j_gene | v_gene | CDR3aa
TRBJ2-5 | TRBV7-9 | CASSLGPNQETQYF
TRBJ1-4 | TRBV4-2 | CASSQGTGEKLFF
TRBJ2-5 | TRBV20-1 | CSAPEGVSPETQYF
TRBJ1-1 | TRBV19 | CASSINPDGTEAFF
TRBJ1-2 | TRBV6-6 | CASSYPTGVHYGYTF
TRBJ1-2 | TRBV28 | CASSLNRLYGYTF
TRBJ2-2 | TRBV7-2 | CASTFGTSGSTGELFF
TRBJ1-2 | TRBV11-2 | CASSLIRGIYGYTF
TRBJ1-4 | TRBV7-2 | CAWSLGAGREKLFF
TRBJ2-5 | TRBV7-9 | CASSLRRTHQETQYF
TRBJ2-5 | TRBV6-1 | CASSPGNYQETQCF
TRBJ1-1 | TRBV27 | CASSGWTEAFF
TRBJ2-7 | TRBV15 | CATSSNRSYEQYF
TRBJ2-7 | TRBV6-1 | CATKTGQGYEQYF
TRBJ2-7 | TRBV10-3 | CAISETGAREQYF
TRBJ1-4 | TRBV10-3 | CATRQDEKLFF
TRBJ2-7 | TRBV7-8 | CASGPGQGPYEQYF
TRBJ2-3 | TRBV20-1 | CSVTAEGSDTQYF
TRBJ2-2 | TRBV12-3/TRBV12-4 | CASSSFRSGTAITGELFF
TRBJ2-5 | TRBV12-3/TRBV12-4 | CASSQGQGWETQYF
TRBJ1-5 | TRBV28 | CASTPPGYSNQPQHF
TRBJ2-3 | TRBV20-1 | CSAGEQGVSTDTQYF
TRBJ2-3 | TRBV12-3/TRBV12-4 | CASSLGTSGSPPNF
TRBJ2-3 | TRBV15 | CATSRPPGGPTDTQYF